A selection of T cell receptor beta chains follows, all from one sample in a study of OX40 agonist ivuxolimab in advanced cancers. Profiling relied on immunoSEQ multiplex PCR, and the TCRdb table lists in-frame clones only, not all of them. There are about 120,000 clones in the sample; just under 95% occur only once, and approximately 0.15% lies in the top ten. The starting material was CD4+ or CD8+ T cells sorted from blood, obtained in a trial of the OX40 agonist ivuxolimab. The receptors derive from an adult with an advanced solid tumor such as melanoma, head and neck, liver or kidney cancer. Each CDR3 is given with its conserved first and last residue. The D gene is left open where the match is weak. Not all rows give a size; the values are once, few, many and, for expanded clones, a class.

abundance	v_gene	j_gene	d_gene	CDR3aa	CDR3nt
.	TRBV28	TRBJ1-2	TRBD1	CAIGGQGVYYGYTF	TGTGCCATCGGTGGACAGGGAGTATACTATGGCTACACCTTC
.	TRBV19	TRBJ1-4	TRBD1	CASSKWTGSNEKLFF	TGTGCCAGTAGTAAATGGACAGGGTCTAATGAAAAACTGTTTTTT
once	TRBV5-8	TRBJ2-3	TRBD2	CASSLAGGWSTDTQYF	TGTGCCAGCAGCTTGGCCGGGGGGTGGAGCACAGATACGCAGTATTTT
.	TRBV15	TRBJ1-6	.	CATSREIPSSYTNSPLHF	TGTGCCACCAGCAGAGAGATACCCAGTTCGTATACGAATTCACCCCTCCACTTT
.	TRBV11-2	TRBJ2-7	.	CASSYQEAYEQYF	TGTGCCAGCAGCTATCAGGAGGCCTACGAGCAGTACTTC
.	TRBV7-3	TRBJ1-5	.	CASSLSSNQPQHF	TGTGCCAGCAGCTTATCTAGCAATCAGCCCCAGCATTTT
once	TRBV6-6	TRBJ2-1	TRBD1	CASSKNRGHNEQFF	TGTGCCAGCAGTAAAAACAGGGGCCACAATGAGCAGTTCTTC
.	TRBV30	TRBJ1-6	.	CAWSSGAMFNSPLHF	TGTGCCTGGAGTTCCGGGGCGATGTTTAATTCACCCCTCCACTTT
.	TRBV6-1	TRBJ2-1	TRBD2	CASKVEGGGANEQFF	TGTGCCAGCAAAGTCGAGGGCGGGGGGGCCAATGAGCAGTTCTTC
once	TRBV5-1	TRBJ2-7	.	CASSLAGEEKYEQYF	TGCGCCAGCAGCTTGGCCGGTGAGGAGAAATACGAGCAGTACTTC
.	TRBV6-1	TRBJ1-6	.	CASTLGPNSPLHF	TGTGCCAGCACTCTGGGACCTAATTCACCCCTCCACTTT
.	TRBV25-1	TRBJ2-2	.	CASSVRSSGLSAGELFF	TGTGCCAGCAGTGTCAGGAGTTCTGGGTTGAGCGCCGGGGAGCTGTTTTTT
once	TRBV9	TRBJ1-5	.	CASSVSGSSNQPQHF	TGTGCCAGCAGCGTATCTGGCAGTAGCAATCAGCCCCAGCATTTT
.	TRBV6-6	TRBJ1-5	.	CASTPQGKGNQPQHF	TGTGCCAGCACTCCCCAGGGGAAGGGCAATCAGCCCCAGCATTTT
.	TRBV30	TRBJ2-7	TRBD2	CAWSVLAGGRGEQYF	TGTGCCTGGAGTGTACTAGCGGGGGGGCGCGGGGAGCAGTACTTC
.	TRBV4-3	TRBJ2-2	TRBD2	CASSLGWTSGGDTGELFF	TGCGCCAGCAGCTTGGGCTGGACTAGCGGTGGCGACACCGGGGAGCTGTTTTTT
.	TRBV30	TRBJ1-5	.	CAWSSRPYQPQHF	TGTGCCTGGAGTTCGCGGCCGTATCAGCCCCAGCATTTT
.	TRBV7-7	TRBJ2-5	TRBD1	CASSNPQGAGETQYF	TGTGCCAGCAGCAACCCACAGGGGGCTGGAGAGACCCAGTACTTC
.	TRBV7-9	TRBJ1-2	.	CASSLKGGYTF	TGTGCCAGCAGCTTAAAGGGTGGCTACACCTTC
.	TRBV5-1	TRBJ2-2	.	CASSYTANTGELFF	TGCGCCAGCAGCTATACCGCGAACACCGGGGAGCTGTTTTTT
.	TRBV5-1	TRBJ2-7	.	CASSLSRVSEQYF	TGCGCCAGCAGCTTGAGCAGGGTGAGCGAGCAGTACTTC
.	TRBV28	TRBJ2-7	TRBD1	CASRTTGTGWNEQYF	TGTGCCAGCAGAACTACCGGGACAGGGTGGAACGAGCAGTACTTC
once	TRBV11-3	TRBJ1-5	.	CASSSTNDRYSNQPQHF	TGTGCCAGCAGCTCCACCAACGACAGATATAGCAATCAGCCCCAGCATTTT
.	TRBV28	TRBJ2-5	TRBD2	CASSLGGWQETQYF	TGTGCCAGCAGTTTGGGGGGGTGGCAAGAGACCCAGTACTTC
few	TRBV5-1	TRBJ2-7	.	CASSLEPSSYEQYF	TGCGCCAGCAGCTTGGAGCCTAGCTCCTACGAGCAGTACTTC
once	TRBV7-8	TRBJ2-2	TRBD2	CASSLGGGGRRELFF	TGTGCCAGCAGCTTGGGCGGGGGAGGGCGCCGGGAGCTGTTTTTT